This T cell receptor beta chain originates from a study of follicular helper T cells after annual influenza vaccination (dated by TCRdb to 2016 to 2017). Context from the whole study: Blood was drawn on days 0, 7 and 28 after each seasonal influenza vaccination. The 2013-2014 samples were cryopreserved, while the 2015 samples were processed right after collection. To study recall of cTfh clones, some subjects were followed through successive annual vaccinations in the 2013-2014, 2014-2015 and 2015-2016 seasons. Multi-year samples were available from six subjects, with four subjects covering two vaccination seasons and two subjects covering three seasons. One week after vaccination, a second recruited cohort of 12 to 13 subjects (Table S1) displayed a similar ICOS+CD38+ cTfh response.

The sample's time point label, in plain terms: 2015-2016 season, pre-vaccination. TCRB sequencing was used to follow sorted CD4 subsets from the blood of adults before and after they were given the seasonal inactivated influenza vaccine (Fluvarix). To be eligible, subjects had to live in the community and must not have received influenza vaccine in the previous 6 months. Exclusions included influenza vaccine contraindications, substance abuse, HIV/AIDS, active malignancy, immunomodulatory medication and active illness such as respiratory infection. At each time point, about 40 to 110 mL of blood was collected. Either Ficoll-Paque PLUS or SepMate separation was used to isolate PBMC. As a non-Tfh comparison subset, CXCR5- memory CD4 T cells were sorted. Cell subsets were sorted from PBMC on a BD FACS Aria before DNA extraction. What the study reported, not specific to this receptor: Day 7 ICOS+CD38+ clones were most often found later in ICOS-CD38- cTfh, suggesting that subset may serve as a memory reservoir. A recurrent oligoclonal ICOS+CD38+ cTfh response containing tetramer and AIM influenza-specific clonotypes was recalled by successive annual vaccinations. ICOS+CD38+ cTfh clonality correlated with the frequency of that population, and its change correlated with the change in circulating plasmablast frequency. When influenza clone enrichment was assessed, the possibility that the much larger non-cTfh compartments were undersampled could not be excluded. Only about 9-22% of analyzed cells yielded productive TCRB sequences, so sampling of rare clonotypes was not possible.

Note on this clone: It lacks a known antigen. Base-call qualities are not available, and no considerably larger clone is one nucleotide away.

From the cysteine up to the phenylalanine, the CDR3 has a length of 13 residues. The CDR3 DNA has 39 bases and is translated from base 1. Between the V and J ends, shortened by 9 bases and 5 bases respectively, the junction contains 13 bases. CDR1 and CDR2 were assigned from the germline V gene as MDHEN and SYDVKM. Libraries were constructed by the immunoSEQ multiplex PCR assay. Adaptive Biotechnologies handled the TCRB amplification, library preparation, sequencing and preliminary bioinformatics at Survey level resolution. Under the source paper's analysis protocol: In R, clonality was calculated as 1 minus the normalized Shannon entropy, and the Gini index was computed using the R package ineq. Overlap score was defined as the summed counts of shared sequences divided by the total counts of all sequences in both compared samples. Shared-clonotype significance used Fisher's exact test assuming a theoretical repertoire of 10^7 TCRB sequences. TCRdb re-hosts the immuneACCESS table, in-frame sequences only. Its copies lack some clones; in the studies checked, an unresolved V gene accounts for under half of them, and the cause for the rest is not known. D and trimming were read from the DNA, whereas the V and J calls and clone size are those reported in that table. This sample comprises about 6,500 clones, more than 75% of them detected only once. Over 0.6% of the sample goes to the ten largest clones.

This clonotype originated in an adult who received the influenza vaccine. Source: CXCR5- memory CD4+ T cells sorted from blood, taken on the day of influenza vaccination. The sample's cell subset or site label, in plain terms: CXCR5- memory CD4 T cells. This receptor chain uses TRBV28 and TRBJ2-2, with TRBD1 as a weak D call on 6 bases. CDR3 loop: CASIPQGTGELFF. The DNA sequence follows: TGTGCCAGTATACCACAGGGAACCGGGGAGCTGTTTTTT.